This record looks at one TCR beta chain sequence and its context. This specimen comes from a study of blood T cell repertoires in COVID-19. Study-level background: Spain, Italy and the United States supplied samples that represented acute and convalescent COVID-19. PBMCs, B-cell-depleted T cells, or T cells were the source of the cDNA or gDNA that made up the material.

Recruits, aged roughly 18 to 89 years, lived in approximately 26 US areas. V was trimmed by 5 bases and J by 4 bases, leaving 21 bases between them. Germline loops: CDR1 SEHNR, CDR2 FQNEAQ (reference sequence). The CDR3 spans 16 residues. Original methodology: Estimates of nucleated cell counts were drawn from the amplification of reference gene primers. Sequencing was performed with immunoSEQ multiplex PCR; in TCRdb, only in-frame clones are kept and a portion is missing. V, J and clone size were drawn from that table, and D and trimming were deduced from the DNA. Among about 200,000 clones listed, more than 70% were seen once.

The chain couples TRBV7-9 to TRBJ2-7; D is possibly TRBD1 (6 bases). The sample consisted of PBMCs or T cells enriched from blood (not recorded which). The receptor comes from a woman in her late teens or twenties who had recovered from COVID-19. CDR3 sequence: CASSLTVPDREYEQYF. In DNA form, the CDR3 reads TGTGCCAGCAGCCTCACTGTACCGGACAGAGAATACGAGCAGTACTTC.